The present entry profiles one T cell receptor (beta chain) with its context. Authors' analysis steps: Estimation of nucleated cell counts relied on the amplification of reference gene primers. The method was immunoSEQ multiplex PCR; TCRdb's version includes in-frame clones alone and lacks a portion of them. V and J calls and clone size are copied from that table; D and trimming were computed from the DNA. The data contain 150,000 to 160,000 clones, around 82% of them singletons. This entry comes from a study of blood T cell repertoires in COVID-19. At the level of the study: The samples span acute and convalescent COVID-19 from the United States, Italy and Spain. Sources were T cells, B-cell-depleted T cells, or PBMCs; the material itself was cDNA or gDNA.

Seattle patient enrollment occurred during active infection, with longitudinal follow-up thereafter. Germline assignment: CDR1 SGDLS and CDR2 YYNGEE. This CDR3 region has 17 residues. With V trimmed by 3 bases and J by 4 bases, 7 bases remained unmatched. The sequenced sample consisted of peripheral blood. The chain links TRBV9 to TRBJ2-2; 12 bases line up with TRBD2. The source is a man in his fifties or sixties with COVID-19, enrolled during active disease. The CDR3 region has the DNA TGTGCCAGCAGCGCCGAGATGGGACTAGCGGGCACCGGGGAGCTGTTTTTT. Its translation is CASSAEMGLAGTGELFF.